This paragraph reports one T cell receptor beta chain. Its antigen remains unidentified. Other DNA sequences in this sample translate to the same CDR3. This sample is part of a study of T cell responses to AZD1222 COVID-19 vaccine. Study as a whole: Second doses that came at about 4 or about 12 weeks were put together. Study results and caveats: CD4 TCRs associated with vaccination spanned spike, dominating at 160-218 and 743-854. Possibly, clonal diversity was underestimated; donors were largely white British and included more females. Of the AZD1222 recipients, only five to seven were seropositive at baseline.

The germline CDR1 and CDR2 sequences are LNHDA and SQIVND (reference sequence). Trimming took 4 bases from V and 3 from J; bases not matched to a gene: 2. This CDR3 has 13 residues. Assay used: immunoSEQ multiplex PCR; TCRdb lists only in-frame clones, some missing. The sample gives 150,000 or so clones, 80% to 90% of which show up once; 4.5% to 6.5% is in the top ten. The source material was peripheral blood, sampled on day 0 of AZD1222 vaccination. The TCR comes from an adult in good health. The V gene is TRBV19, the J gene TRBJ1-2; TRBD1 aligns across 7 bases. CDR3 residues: CASSRTGDYGYTF. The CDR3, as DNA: TGTGCCAGTAGTAGAACAGGGGACTATGGCTACACCTTC.